Listed below are T cell receptor beta chains from one sample, sequenced in a study of T cells in localized non-small cell lung cancer. Data came from immunoSEQ multiplex PCR; TCRdb stores just in-frame clones and leaves some out. The table records about 59,000 clones, just over 90% of them present only once. The sample here was peripheral blood, taken before any cancer treatment. These receptors were taken from a man aged 40-75 years with stage I lung adenocarcinoma. The CDR3 runs from the conserved cysteine through the conserved F or W. D genes are given only for firm matches. Some rows mark clone size as missing; the rest say once, few, many or name a class of expanded clone.

>TRBJ1-5|TRBD1|14|few|TRBV6-1
TGTGCCAGCAGTCTCGACAGGGGGCTTAAGCCCCAGCATTTT
CASSLDRGLKPQHF
>TRBJ2-3|TRBD2|15|few|TRBV5-4
TGTGCCAGCAGCTTGCAAGGGCGGGAGTTAGATACGCAGTATTTT
CASSLQGRELDTQYF
>TRBJ1-1|.|12|.|TRBV30
TGTGCCGGTGACAGGTTGAACACTGAAGCTTTCTTT
CAGDRLNTEAFF
>TRBJ2-7|.|14|once|TRBV9
TGTGCCAGCAGCGTAGGAGGGCAGGGCCACGAGCAGTACTTC
CASSVGGQGHEQYF
>TRBJ2-3|TRBD2|15|.|TRBV11-2
TGTGCCAGCAGCTATACAGCGGGACTCACAGATACGCAGTATTTT
CASSYTAGLTDTQYF
>TRBJ1-4|TRBD1|14|.|TRBV7-9
TGTGCCAGCAGCCAGTCAGGGGGCCGGGAAAAACTGTTTTTT
CASSQSGGREKLFF
>TRBJ2-3|TRBD2|17|.|TRBV4-1
TGCGCCAGCAGCCAAGGACTAGCGGGTCAAATCACAGATACGCAGTATTTT
CASSQGLAGQITDTQYF
>TRBJ1-1|.|16|.|TRBV9
TGTGCCAGCTCAAAGGGGCCCGGACAACCGAACACTGAAGCTTTCTTT
CASSKGPGQPNTEAFF
>TRBJ1-4|.|14|medium-sized|TRBV6-1
TGTGCCAGCAGTGATTGGCAGATTAATGAAAAACTGTTTTTT
CASSDWQINEKLFF
>TRBJ1-1|.|14|.|TRBV29-1
TGCAGCGTTCGCGGGGTAGGACTGAACACTGAAGCTTTCTTT
CSVRGVGLNTEAFF